A single sample gave rise to the 18 T cell receptor beta chains below, sequenced in a study of T cells in Graves' hyperthyroidism and ophthalmopathy. From RNA transcripts, TCR beta CDR3 regions were amplified. First-round RT-PCR of the TCR CDR3 relied on the HTBI primer set. TCRdb reprocessed the multiplex PCR reads with MiXCR, giving one entry per CDR3 protein. The sample contains around 440,000 distinct CDR3 sequences, less than 20% of which appear only once. Source material: blood. Receptors were obtained from a woman between 18 and 29 years old with Graves' hyperthyroidism.

This clonotype was detected only a few times. The V and J genes are TRBV9 and TRBJ2-6, with TRBD2 identical over 7 bases. This CDR3 is built from 17 residues. V lost 3 bases, J lost 0 bases, and 6 bases stayed unmatched. CDR1 SGDLS and CDR2 YYNGEE come from the germline V gene. The CDR3 DNA reads as TGTGCCAGCAGCGCCCGGGACTACAGCTCTGGGGCCAACGTCCTGACTTTC. Translated: CASSARDYSSGANVLTF.

This clonotype was counted ten times or more. CDR3 nucleotide sequence: TGTGCCAGCAGCCCATGGACTAGCCGGGAGACCCAGTACTTC. Protein product: CASSPWTSRETQYF. The chain has TRBV7-9 and TRBJ2-5; 8 bases map to TRBD2. Germline trimming cut 5 bases from V and 5 bases from J; bases unmatched to any gene: 7. The CDR3 is 14 amino acids. Germline loops: CDR1 SEHNR, CDR2 FQNEAQ (reference sequence). The full variable domain, its missing parts supplied by reference TRBV7-9 and TRBJ2-5, is DTGVSQNPRHKITKRGQNVTFRCDPISEHNRLYWYRQTLGQGPEFLTYFQNEAQLEKSRLLSDRFSAERPKGSFSTLEIQRTEQGDSAMYLCASSPWTSRETQYFGPGTRLLVL.

This clonotype occurred a few times. The V gene is TRBV5-1, the J gene TRBJ2-2; 8 nucleotides match TRBD1. V dropped 4 bases and J dropped 4; count of bases not matched to a gene: 6. The CDR3 extends over 15 amino acids. CDR1 SGHRS and CDR2 YFSETQ come from the germline V gene. The CDR3 here is CASSPGTGTTGELFF. CDR3 DNA sequence: TGCGCCAGCAGCCCCGGGACAGGAACCACCGGGGAGCTGTTTTTT.

The V call is TRBV12-3 or TRBV12-4, the J call TRBJ2-4; D is undetermined. The germline V and J ends were trimmed by 6 bases and 5 bases, with 11 bases remaining between them. The CDR3 sequence is 13 residues long. Here the CDR3 DNA reads TGTGCCAGCAGCCCCACCATCCAAAACATTCAGTACTTC. Its protein is CASSPTIQNIQYF.

Ten or more counts support this clonotype. J is TRBJ1-2 and V is TRBV7-9; D gene ambiguous. CDR1 SEHNR and CDR2 FQNEAQ come from the germline V gene (reference sequence). This CDR3 has 14 amino acids. V gave up 5 bases and J gave up 4 bases, with 14 bases separating them. CDR3 nucleotides: TGTGCCAGCAGCCCGTTCGGGCAGTCCTATGGCTACACCTTC. It encodes CASSPFGQSYGYTF.

In its sample, this clonotype was seen a few times. The rearrangement joins TRBV11-2 to TRBJ2-1, with D perhaps matching TRBD2 (6 bases). Germline V lookup: CDR1 SGHAT, CDR2 FQNNGV. This CDR3 is built from 19 residues. The V and J ends lost 1 base and 6 bases respectively, with 25 bases between them. CDR3 bases: TGTGCCAGCAGCTTAGCCCCGGGGAGGAGGCTGGGACGGGGCAATGAGCAGTTCTTC. Translated, it gives CASSLAPGRRLGRGNEQFF.

There are many counts of this clonotype. DNA for the CDR3: TGCAGTGCTAGTCACGGGAATAGCAATCAGCCCCAGCATTTT. Amino acid sequence: CSASHGNSNQPQHF. The chain recombines TRBV20-1 with TRBJ1-5; unclear D gene. Looked up from germline, CDR1 is DFQATT and CDR2 is SNEGSKA (reference sequence). CDR3 length: 14 residues. V lost 3 bases to trimming and J lost 0 bases, with 9 bases between them.

This clonotype has just a few counts. The rearrangement uses TRBV6-2 or TRBV6-3 and TRBJ2-2; 12 positions match TRBD1. With 3 bases clipped from V and 4 bases from J, the junction kept 9 bases outside the gene matches. CDR3 length: 18 residues. Germline V lookup: CDR1 MNHEY, CDR2 SVGEGT. The CDR3: CASSYSSGTGGITGELFF. The CDR3 region has the DNA TGTGCCAGCAGTTATTCCTCCGGGACAGGGGGCATCACCGGGGAGCTGTTTTTT.

This clonotype was observed at least ten times. This chain uses TRBV20-1 with TRBJ2-5; D gene ambiguous. CDR1 DFQATT and CDR2 SNEGSKA come from the germline V gene (reference sequence). Trimming pared 5 bases from V and 3 bases from J, leaving 13 bases between. The CDR3 totals 13 residues. Here the CDR3 reads CSALWPVKETQYF. The CDR3 coding sequence is TGCAGTGCTCTATGGCCAGTGAAAGAGACCCAGTACTTC.

This clonotype was seen ten or more times. The chain employs TRBV24-1 and TRBJ2-3; the match to TRBD1 covers 7 bases. With V trimmed by 4 bases and J by 1 base, 7 bases remained unmatched. The germline gives CDR1 KGHDR, CDR2 SFDVKD. CDR3 length equals 16 residues. CDR3 in DNA: TGTGCCACCAGTGACATGGACAGGAAACGCACAGATACGCAGTATTTT. Its translation: CATSDMDRKRTDTQYF.

This clonotype showed up just a few times. A junction boundary mismatches the germline segment, possibly from a read error. The chain's CDR3 is CSARDPSGGALDTRYF. CDR3 DNA: TGCAGTGCTAGAGATCCTAGCGGGGGGGCTTTAGATACGCGGTATTTT. The chain links TRBV20-1 to TRBJ2-3, with 12 nucleotides matching TRBD2. CDR3 length equals 16 residues. The germline V gene has CDR1 DFQATT and CDR2 SNEGSKA (reference sequence).

This clonotype has at least ten counts. The genes are TRBV11-2 and TRBJ2-7, with 8 bases fitting TRBD2. V was pared by 5 bases and J by 6 bases, with 15 bases of the junction left unmatched. This CDR3 is built from 16 residues. Germline loops: CDR1 SGHAT, CDR2 FQNNGV. CDR3: CASSPLQAGVFPEQYF. The CDR3 DNA reads TGTGCCAGCAGCCCCCTTCAAGCGGGAGTTTTCCCCGAGCAGTACTTC.

This clonotype was counted at least ten times. The chain joins TRBV12-3 or TRBV12-4 to TRBJ1-2; the match to TRBD1 covers 9 bases. The ends lost 5 bases at V and 6 bases at J; junction bases unmatched: 7. The CDR3 covers 14 residues. The CDR3 loop is CASSLGDRENGYTF. CDR3 DNA: TGTGCCAGCAGTCTAGGGGACAGGGAGAATGGCTACACCTTC.

In its sample, this clonotype was seen a few times. V and J are TRBV4-1 and TRBJ2-1; possibly TRBD1 for D (5 bases). The V end was cut by 4 bases, the J end by 4 bases, with 17 bases between. The length of the CDR3 is 16 residues. CDR1 is MGHRA, CDR2 YSYEKL, per germline. The CDR3 region is CASSPPRVQGYNEQFF. As DNA, the CDR3 is TGCGCCAGCAGCCCCCCCAGGGTCCAGGGTTACAATGAGCAGTTCTTC.

This chain links TRBV6-5 with TRBJ2-3; the D gene could be TRBD1 or TRBD2 (7 bases each). This CDR3 contains 16 residues. CDR1 is MNHEY, CDR2 SVGAGI, per germline. The V gene lost 1 base and the J gene lost 3 bases, with 14 bases spanning the gap. CDR3 region: CASSYLQGRATDTQYF. DNA of the CDR3: TGTGCCAGCAGTTACTTACAGGGGAGGGCAACAGATACGCAGTATTTT.

This clonotype showed up just a few times. The rearrangement links TRBV6-1 to TRBJ1-1; D is perhaps TRBD1 (6 bases). The CDR3 consists of 14 residues. Between the trimmed V and J ends, which lost 4 bases and 2 bases, there was a span of 11 bases. Germline CDR1 is MNHNS and CDR2 is SASEGT. CDR3 coding DNA: TGTGCCAGCAGTGCAGGGGATAGCAACACTGAAGCTTTCTTT. Translated, it gives CASSAGDSNTEAFF.

The sample holds many counts of this clonotype. This chain links TRBV18 with TRBJ1-2; the D is unclear. The CDR3 is 14 residues long. Trimming took 0 bases from V and 2 from J, leaving 7 bases between them. Germline V CDR1 and CDR2: KGHSH, LQKENI. The CDR3 sequence is CASSPPVVNYGYTF. CDR3 coding DNA: TGTGCCAGCTCACCACCGGTCGTAAACTATGGCTACACCTTC.

A remark on this clonotype: A much larger clonotype is one base distant, so this may be a read error. The chain is built from TRBV3-1 and TRBJ1-2, with D possibly matching TRBD1 (6 bases). The CDR3 is 16 amino acids. V lost 2 bases to trimming and J lost 4 bases, with 17 bases between them. Germline-derived CDR1 and CDR2 are LGHDT and YNNKEL (reference sequence). Written as DNA, the CDR3 is TGTGCCAGCAGCCAACCCCCCACACAGGGAAGCTATGGCTACACCTTC. Translation gives CASSQPPTQGSYGYTF. The variable domain in full, completed from reference TRBV3-1 and TRBJ1-2, reads DTAVSQTPKYLVTQMGNDKSIKCEQNLGHDTMYWYKQDSKKFLKIMFSYNNKELIINETVPNRFSPKSPDKAHLNLHINSLELGDSAVYFCASSQPPTQGSYGYTFGSGTRLTVV.